This T cell receptor (beta chain) was identified during a study of T cells in Graves' hyperthyroidism and ophthalmopathy (dated by TCRdb to the late 2010s). About the study as a whole: To identify distinguishing TCR V-J signatures, a discovery cohort of about 100 patients was used, comprising some 45 with Graves' ophthalmopathy and roughly 60 with stable Graves' hyperthyroidism. For training and testing, the 100 patients in the discovery cohort were randomly divided in a 7:3 ratio. The study also compared thyroid tissue and blood T-cell repertoires from more than 5 Graves' hyperthyroidism patients. Prospective prediction of ophthalmopathy was tested in an independent validation cohort of fewer than 20 hyperthyroidism patients and approximately 17 patients who later progressed to ophthalmopathy. TCR Vbeta CDR3 sequencing of 135 peripheral blood samples (approximately 44 ophthalmopathy, 75 to 80 hyperthyroidism and approximately 17 progressor patients) is reported in the paper. Once sampling was done, hyperthyroidism patients were given methimazole at a starting dose of 30 mg daily, whereas ophthalmopathy patients were given high-dose intravenous methylprednisolone. Here is what the overall study found, with its caveats: Sample size was not statistically predetermined, and blinding of investigators to group allocation was not performed. Most expanded thyroid clonotypes (frequency above 0.001) were also detected in blood, suggesting blood repertoires may reflect thyroid immune responses. In validation, the model predicted progression to ophthalmopathy a median of about 6.5 months before onset, with roughly 68% sensitivity and roughly 79% specificity. In cross-validation, a model built on a 13 V-J signature told ophthalmopathy apart from stable hyperthyroidism with approximately 90% sensitivity and around 84% specificity, and in testing the same model reached 80%/75%.

Reading the germline V gene gives CDR1 SGHVS and CDR2 FNYEAQ. The CDR3, cysteine through phenylalanine, is 16 amino acids long. CDR3 DNA only is kept here, 48 bases in frame from base 1. A word on this clonotype: The specificity of this receptor is unknown. Sequence at one end of the junction differs from germline and may be a read error.

A patient counted as having stable Graves' hyperthyroidism if no progression to ophthalmopathy occurred over 18 months of follow-up. Hyperthyroidism patients were newly diagnosed, had a disease duration of under 2 months, and were aged 18 to 65 years. Patients with uncontrolled infections, other autoimmune diseases, pregnancy or lactation were excluded. Clinical symptoms, serum thyroxine and TRAb, thyroid ultrasound, and orbital computed tomography formed the basis for the diagnoses. Total RNA was extracted with Trizol reagent, and quality was checked on an Agilent 2100 Bioanalyzer. The TCR beta CDR3 regions were amplified from RNA transcripts. The TCR CDR3 was subjected to a first round of RT-PCR using the HTBI primer set and the Qiagen OneStep RT-PCR kit. Libraries were constructed in a second round of multiplex PCR, after which size selection and purification were performed. The libraries were sequenced on an Illumina HiSeq2000 using paired-end 100 bp reads. The authors processed their data as follows. SOAPnuke was used to process the raw data, with reads discarded if the reads contained adapters or uncalled bases, had a mean Phred below 15, or lacked an exact constant-primer or identifier match. High-quality paired reads were merged using COPE v1.2.5, and each unique nucleotide sequence was defined as a clonotype. MiTCR v1.1 was used to align clonotypes to the IMGT TRBV, TRBD and TRBJ reference segments. The analysis was restricted to V-J combinations with a frequency above 0.0001, which together covered 99.2% of the repertoires. The TCS score was defined as the ratio of F50 (clonal expansion) to E x V (chaos), calculated using BLOSUM62-based TCRdist between CDR3 peptides within each V-J. Welch's t-statistics and random forest reduced approximately 520 V-J features to roughly 13, which were used in a naive Bayes classifier (R e1071). TCRdb trimmed the raw reads at Q25, called clones with MiXCR and kept productive beta chains. Every CDR3 protein is listed once, alongside the most common genes and DNA of its rows. These V and J calls originate from TCRdb's pipeline instead of the authors' own analysis. This sample comprises hundreds of thousands of distinct CDR3 sequences, about half of them detected only once. The leading ten clones occupy about 7.8% of the sample.

The sequence was collected from a woman aged 18-29 years with Graves' hyperthyroidism. Donor details come from another sample of the same person, matched by shared clones. The V gene is TRBV7-6 and the J gene is TRBJ2-7; 8 junctional bases match TRBD2. Sequenced: peripheral blood or thyroid tissue (not recorded which). The CDR3 corresponds to CTSREGGSGSSYEQYF. The DNA is as follows: TGTACCAGCAGAGAAGGTGGGAGCGGGAGCTCCTACGAGCAGTACTTC. Here the CDR3 is joined to the reference TRBV7-6 and TRBJ2-7 genes, and the full variable domain is: GAGVSQSPRYKVTKRGQDVALRCDPISGHVSLYWYRQALGQGPEFLTYFNYEAQQDKSGLPNDRFSAERPEGSISTLTIQRTEQRDSAMYRCTSREGGSGSSYEQYFGPGTRLTVT.